This paragraph covers one TCR beta chain sequence. Its antigen is not known. This sample was included in a study of graft-versus-host responses after intestinal transplantation. Assay: immunoSEQ multiplex PCR; the TCRdb copy retains only in-frame clones and omits some. The sample carries about 82,000 clones, approximately 89% recorded once. CDR3 length equals 13 residues. Per germline, CDR1 ENHRY and CDR2 SYGVKD. Trimming cost V 10 bases and J 4 bases; bases outside gene matches: 8. The receptor was derived from a human donor who was the organ donor for an intestinal transplant. This material consisted of unstimulated CD4+ T cells sorted from spleen or lymph node cells, taken before transplant. The chain combines TRBV10-3 with TRBJ2-5, with 8 bases lining up with TRBD2. This CDR3 is CATVGGAGETQYF. CDR3 DNA: TGTGCCACCGTCGGGGGGGCAGGAGAGACCCAGTACTTC.